The 27 T cell receptor beta chains below all came from one sample that was sequenced in a study of OX40 agonist ivuxolimab in advanced cancers. TCRdb keeps only in-frame clones here, not all; method: immunoSEQ multiplex PCR. This sample has approximately 50,000 clones, with roughly 92% found just once. The specimen comprised CD4+ or CD8+ T cells sorted from blood, sampled in a trial of the OX40 agonist ivuxolimab. These receptors all come from an adult with an advanced solid tumor such as melanoma, head and neck, liver or kidney cancer.

CDR3 sequence (DNA): TGTGCCAGCAGCTTGGCGACAGGGTTAGCGGAGCAGTACTTC. As protein: CASSLATGLAEQYF. The chain employs TRBV7-8 and TRBJ2-7, with TRBD1 identical over 7 bases. The CDR3 consists of 14 residues. CDR1 and CDR2 from the germline V gene are SGHVS and FQNEAQ. Trimming removed 3 bases from V and 7 bases from J; junction bases left unmatched: 9.

The table lists this clone with a few counts. The chain uses TRBV19 and TRBJ1-5; TRBD1 matches 7 bases. Germline-derived CDR1 and CDR2 are LNHDA and SQIVND (reference sequence). The CDR3 extends over 16 amino acids. V shed 5 bases, J shed 6 bases, and the junction held 13 bases outside the gene matches. CDR3 region: CASSLANTGAGQPQHF. The CDR3 DNA follows: TGTGCCAGTAGTCTGGCAAATACAGGGGCCGGTCAGCCCCAGCATTTT.

This rearrangement joins TRBV2 to TRBJ2-1; a weak D match, TRBD2 (6 bases). V dropped 5 bases and J dropped 10 bases, with 12 bases sitting between them. The CDR3 runs 12 residues. CDR1 is SNHLY, CDR2 FYNNEI, per germline. Here the CDR3 reads CASSWTTREQFF. The CDR3, as DNA: TGTGCCAGCAGTTGGACTACGAGAGAGCAGTTCTTC. Together with reference TRBV2 and TRBJ2-1, the CDR3 gives the full variable domain: EPEVTQTPSHQVTQMGQEVILRCVPISNHLYFYWYRQILGQKVEFLVSFYNNEISEKSEIFDDQFSVERPDGSNFTLKIRSTKLEDSAMYFCASSWTTREQFFGPGTRLTVL.

Of note for this clone: One end of the junction is discordant with germline, which a read error may explain. For the CDR3, the DNA is TGCATGCAAGGGTCCCGGGCCCCGAAAAGGAACACTGAAGCTTTCTTT. Translating it yields CMQGSRAPKRNTEAFF. This chain joins TRBV19 and TRBJ1-1; D uncertain. CDR3 length: 16 amino acids. From germline, CDR1 is LNHDA and CDR2 SQIVND (reference sequence).

The rearrangement links TRBV7-3 to TRBJ2-1; 10 bases line up with TRBD2. V lost 5 bases, J lost 4 bases, and 8 bases stayed unmatched. The CDR3 runs 16 residues. Looked up from germline, CDR1 is SGHTA and CDR2 is FQGTGA. As DNA, the CDR3 is TGTGCCAGCAGCCCCTACGGAGCGGGAGGGTACAATGAGCAGTTCTTC. It encodes CASSPYGAGGYNEQFF.

This clone was observed once. The rearrangement joins TRBV5-4 to TRBJ2-7; 12 bases agree with TRBD2. The ends lost 5 bases at V and 5 bases at J; junction bases unmatched: 11. Per germline, CDR1 SGHNT and CDR2 YYREEE (reference sequence). The CDR3 consists of 16 residues. The CDR3 DNA reads TGTGCCAGCAGATATCTGACTAGCGGGAGATCCGACGAGCAGTACTTC. Its translation is CASRYLTSGRSDEQYF.

This clone showed up just once. The rearrangement uses TRBV7-9 and TRBJ1-5; D is uncertain. Germline V lookup: CDR1 SEHNR, CDR2 FQNEAQ (reference sequence). The CDR3 has 12 amino acids. The V and J ends lost 3 bases and 5 bases respectively, with 5 bases between them. In DNA, the CDR3 is TGTGCCAGCAGCTTGACGGATCAGCCCCAGCATTTT. Its translation is CASSLTDQPQHF.

The chain carries TRBV27 and TRBJ1-1; D uncertain. The CDR3 covers 11 residues. Trimming removed 3 bases from V and 5 bases from J, with 4 bases in between. Germline V gene sequence: CDR1 MNHEY, CDR2 SMNVEV (reference sequence). CDR3 in DNA: TGTGCCAGCAGTTTGGGGACTGAAGCTTTCTTT. It specifies CASSLGTEAFF.

The chain joins TRBV19 to TRBJ2-5; 8 bases line up with TRBD1. Germline loops: CDR1 LNHDA, CDR2 SQIVND (reference sequence). This CDR3 comprises 13 residues. The V and J ends lost 6 bases and 3 bases, in that order; junction bases with no gene match: 3. The CDR3 reads CASRATGEETQYF. As DNA, the CDR3 is TGTGCCAGTAGAGCGACAGGGGAAGAGACCCAGTACTTC.

This chain links TRBV19 with TRBJ1-2; perhaps TRBD1 as D (6 bases). This CDR3 region has 14 residues. V was clipped by 7 bases and J by 3 bases, with 15 bases between them. From germline, CDR1 is LNHDA and CDR2 SQIVND (reference sequence). CDR3 nucleotides: TGTGCCAGTACTGAAGGGGGGGCTTACTATGGCTACACCTTC. As protein: CASTEGGAYYGYTF.

The V gene is TRBV10-3, the J gene TRBJ1-1; 11 nucleotides match TRBD1. The CDR3 covers 13 residues. J was trimmed by 6 bases and V by 8 bases; bases with no gene match: 5. Germline values: CDR1 ENHRY, CDR2 SYGVKD. This CDR3 is CAIGTGGEAEAFF. The CDR3 coding sequence is TGTGCCATCGGGACAGGGGGGGAGGCTGAAGCTTTCTTT.

The rearrangement links TRBV7-9 to TRBJ1-2, with D perhaps matching TRBD1 (5 bases). CDR1 is SEHNR and CDR2 is FQNEAQ in the germline V gene (reference sequence). V was trimmed by 8 bases and J by 8 bases, leaving 21 bases between them. This CDR3 spans 14 amino acids. CDR3 sequence reads: CASLGGDSGRGYTF. In DNA, the CDR3 is TGTGCCAGCCTGGGAGGGGACTCGGGTAGGGGCTACACCTTC.

This chain connects TRBV19 to TRBJ2-7, with 8 positions matching TRBD2. There are 15 residues in the CDR3. Per germline, CDR1 LNHDA and CDR2 SQIVND (reference sequence). Germline trimming cut 1 base from V and 2 bases from J; bases unmatched to any gene: 4. This chain's CDR3 is CASSIVGLGPYEQYF. CDR3 coding DNA: TGTGCCAGTAGTATAGTGGGACTAGGACCCTACGAGCAGTACTTC.

This sequence joins TRBV7-2 and TRBJ2-5; the D gene is possibly TRBD1 (6 bases). CDR1 is SGHTA and CDR2 is FQGNSA in the germline V gene. Trimming left V 2 bases short and J 5 bases short, with 15 bases between. The CDR3 runs to 15 residues. The CDR3 sequence: CASSLTLDRWETQYF. The CDR3 coding sequence is TGTGCCAGCAGCTTAACCCTCGACAGGTGGGAGACCCAGTACTTC.

The chain employs TRBV5-4 and TRBJ2-1; D may be TRBD1 (6 bases). The V end was cut by 4 bases, the J end by 8 bases, with 7 bases between. Germline V CDR1 and CDR2: SGHNT, YYREEE (reference sequence). The CDR3 has 11 residues. The CDR3 is CASSGGHEQFF. CDR3 sequence (DNA): TGTGCCAGCAGCGGGGGCCATGAGCAGTTCTTC.

CDR3 coding DNA: TGTGCCAGCAGCTTAGGTGGGACCCAGTACTTC. This codes for CASSLGGTQYF. The chain has TRBV7-6 and TRBJ2-5, with D unresolved. V was cut by 1 base and J by 7 bases, with 4 bases left in between. The CDR3 is made up of 11 amino acids. The germline gives CDR1 SGHVS, CDR2 FNYEAQ.

This chain joins TRBV28 and TRBJ1-5; D may be TRBD1 (5 bases). The length of the CDR3 is 14 residues. Germline CDR1 is MDHEN and CDR2 is SYDVKM. The ends were cut back, 10 bases at V and 3 bases at J, with 16 bases in the middle. CDR3 loop: CAIRTGTVNQPQHF. The CDR3 bases are TGTGCCATTCGCACCGGGACGGTCAATCAGCCCCAGCATTTT.

V gene TRBV7-2 combines with J gene TRBJ2-5; 8 bases map to TRBD2. This CDR3 has 17 amino acids. CDR1 and CDR2 (germline): SGHTA, FQGNSA. V shed 0 bases and J 5 bases; nucleotides not matched to a gene: 11. CDR3 protein: CASSLASLGGGLETQYF. The DNA of the CDR3 is TGTGCCAGCAGCTTAGCTTCCCTCGGGGGGGGGCTGGAGACCCAGTACTTC.

This clone appeared once. The V gene is TRBV6-5, the J gene TRBJ2-5; 8 bases are a match to TRBD1. V shed 5 bases and J 5 bases; nucleotides not matched to a gene: 4. The CDR3 spans 13 residues. CDR1 is MNHEY, CDR2 SVGAGI, per germline. CDR3 in DNA: TGTGCCAGCAGTGGGACAGGAGGGGAGACCCAGTACTTC. Translated: CASSGTGGETQYF.

This clone occurred once. The chain uses TRBV29-1 and TRBJ1-1; no reliable D call. The ends were cut back, 4 bases at V and 7 bases at J, with 16 bases in the middle. This CDR3 spans 13 amino acids. Germline CDR1 and CDR2: SQVTM and ANQGSEA. CDR3 coding DNA: TGCAGCGTTGGCCCGGCCCGAGGGTTTGAAGCTTTCTTT. Protein product: CSVGPARGFEAFF.

The chain combines TRBV10-3 with TRBJ2-1; 7 bases match TRBD1. The germline V gene has CDR1 ENHRY and CDR2 SYGVKD. V shed 7 bases and J 5 bases; nucleotides not matched to a gene: 8. CDR3 size: 14 residues. The CDR3 DNA reads as TGTGCCATCAACGCCGGGACAGAGAACAATGAGCAGTTCTTC. Amino acid sequence: CAINAGTENNEQFF.

V is TRBV27 and J is TRBJ2-2, with TRBD1 matching over 7 bases. The V and J ends lost 7 bases and 0 bases, in that order; junction bases with no gene match: 2. In germline, CDR1 is MNHEY, CDR2 SMNVEV (reference sequence). CDR3 size: 14 residues. Here the CDR3 reads CASIGTANTGELFF. Here the CDR3 DNA reads TGTGCCAGCATAGGGACAGCGAACACCGGGGAGCTGTTTTTT.

The V gene is TRBV9, the J gene TRBJ2-7, with 8 positions matching TRBD1. Trimming took 7 bases from V and 6 from J; bases not matched to a gene: 3. Germline V CDR1 and CDR2: SGDLS, YYNGEE. The CDR3 runs to 11 residues. The CDR3 region is CASGTGLEQYF. DNA of the CDR3: TGTGCCAGCGGGACAGGCCTCGAGCAGTACTTC. Drawing the rest from reference TRBV9 and TRBJ2-7, the complete variable domain is DSGVTQTPKHLITATGQRVTLRCSPRSGDLSVYWYQQSLDQGLQFLIQYYNGEERAKGNILERFSAQQFPDLHSELNLSSLELGDSALYFCASGTGLEQYFGPGTRLTVT.

V is TRBV5-4 and J is TRBJ2-3; the match to TRBD1 covers 7 bases. The junction had 9 bases not matched to a gene; V was cut back by 9 bases and J by 2 bases. This CDR3 contains 14 residues. Germline CDR1 SGHNT, CDR2 YYREEE (reference sequence). The CDR3, as DNA: TGTGCCACAAACCGGGACAGCGACACAGATACGCAGTATTTT. As protein: CATNRDSDTDTQYF.

The V gene is TRBV28, the J gene TRBJ2-7; possible D gene TRBD2, 7 bases. CDR3 length: 13 amino acids. V was trimmed by 8 bases and J by 3 bases, leaving 14 bases between them. Germline CDR1 is MDHEN and CDR2 is SYDVKM. The CDR3 sequence is CASDRRGRYEQYF. CDR3 nucleotide sequence: TGTGCCAGCGACCGGCGGGGGCGCTACGAGCAGTACTTC.

V usage is TRBV19 and J usage is TRBJ2-7; a weak D match, TRBD1 (6 bases). From germline, CDR1 is LNHDA and CDR2 SQIVND (reference sequence). This CDR3 contains 13 residues. The V end lost 5 bases, the J end lost 3 bases, and 11 bases lay between the germline ends. The chain's CDR3 is CASSPQGRYEQYF. In DNA form, the CDR3 reads TGTGCCAGTAGTCCACAGGGCCGCTACGAGCAGTACTTC.

The chain recombines TRBV28 with TRBJ2-7; the match to TRBD2 covers 9 bases. This CDR3 is 16 amino acids long. Per the germline V gene, CDR1 is MDHEN and CDR2 is SYDVKM. Germline trimming cut 2 bases from V and 4 bases from J; bases unmatched to any gene: 9. CDR3 DNA sequence: TGTGCCAGCAGTTTAGTTAGGGCGGGGGGGGAATACGAGCAGTACTTC. This translates into CASSLVRAGGEYEQYF.